A selection of T cell receptor beta chains follows, all from one sample in a study of blood T cell repertoires in COVID-19. Assay used: immunoSEQ multiplex PCR; TCRdb lists only in-frame clones, some missing. The sample has under 150,000 clones, 70% to 90% seen once. The source material was peripheral blood. The receptors come from a human donor in a cohort sampled during active COVID-19. Both conserved end residues are part of each CDR3. D genes are given only for firm matches. The size field is filled for only some rows; it gives once, few, many or a size class.

D: TRBD1
V: TRBV5-1
J: TRBJ1-1
size: NA
CDR3: CASSLDRLNTEAFF
DNA: TGCGCCAGCAGCCTGGACAGGTTGAACACTGAAGCTTTCTTT

D: NA
V: TRBV14
J: TRBJ2-2
size: NA
CDR3: CASSPGTNTGELFF
DNA: TGTGCCAGCAGCCCCGGGACGAACACCGGGGAGCTGTTTTTT

D: TRBD2
V: TRBV5-1
J: TRBJ2-1
size: once
CDR3: CASSMGGWTSGDEQFF
DNA: TGCGCCAGCAGCATGGGCGGATGGACTAGCGGGGATGAGCAGTTCTTC

D: NA
V: TRBV30
J: TRBJ1-1
size: NA
CDR3: CAWSPVLTEAFF
DNA: TGTGCCTGGAGTCCAGTTCTCACTGAAGCTTTCTTT

D: TRBD1
V: TRBV24-1
J: TRBJ2-7
size: NA
CDR3: CATSETGGTHEQYF
DNA: TGTGCCACCAGCGAAACAGGGGGAACTCACGAGCAGTACTTC

D: TRBD2
V: TRBV7-7
J: TRBJ2-2
size: NA
CDR3: CASSPTGTSVAGELFF
DNA: TGTGCTAGCAGCCCAACCGGGACTAGCGTAGCCGGGGAGCTGTTTTTT

D: TRBD1
V: TRBV12-3/TRBV12-4
J: TRBJ1-1
size: once
CDR3: CASNQGGTEAFF
DNA: TGTGCCAGCAATCAGGGGGGCACTGAAGCTTTCTTT

D: NA
V: TRBV28
J: TRBJ2-6
size: NA
CDR3: CASSFAGSGANVLTF
DNA: TGTGCCAGCAGTTTCGCCGGCTCTGGGGCCAACGTCCTGACTTTC

D: NA
V: TRBV12-3/TRBV12-4
J: TRBJ2-5
size: NA
CDR3: CASSFMETQYF
DNA: TGTGCCAGCAGTTTCATGGAGACCCAGTACTTC

D: NA
V: TRBV5-4
J: TRBJ1-2
size: NA
CDR3: CASSNRDIYGYTF
DNA: TGTGCCAGCAGCAACCGGGACATCTATGGCTACACCTTC

D: TRBD2
V: TRBV19
J: TRBJ2-1
size: NA
CDR3: CASSMDGRANNEQFF
DNA: TGTGCCAGTAGTATGGATGGGAGGGCCAACAATGAGCAGTTCTTC

D: TRBD1
V: TRBV12-3/TRBV12-4
J: TRBJ2-1
size: once
CDR3: CASSLGQGHEQFF
DNA: TGTGCCAGCAGTTTAGGACAGGGGCATGAGCAGTTCTTC

D: TRBD2
V: TRBV9
J: TRBJ2-1
size: once
CDR3: CASSVPMTSGSDSSYNEQFF
DNA: TGTGCCAGCAGCGTACCCATGACTAGCGGGAGCGATAGCTCCTACAATGAGCAGTTCTTC

D: NA
V: TRBV6-5
J: TRBJ2-7
size: NA
CDR3: CASSRQGLYEQYF
DNA: TGTGCCAGCAGCCGACAAGGTCTCTACGAGCAGTACTTC

D: NA
V: TRBV6-4
J: TRBJ2-6
size: NA
CDR3: CASSAAGSGANVLTF
DNA: TGTGCCAGCAGTGCGGCAGGGTCTGGGGCCAACGTCCTGACTTTC

D: TRBD1
V: TRBV3-1/TRBV3-2
J: TRBJ1-4
size: NA
CDR3: CASSQDLGQGEKLFF
DNA: TGTGCCAGCAGCCAAGATTTAGGACAGGGCGAAAAACTGTTTTTT

D: TRBD2
V: TRBV2
J: TRBJ2-3
size: few
CDR3: CASCGGVAWTQYF
DNA: TGTGCCAGCTGCGGGGGAGTCGCGTGGACGCAGTATTTT

D: TRBD1
V: TRBV19
J: TRBJ2-3
size: NA
CDR3: CASSRTGGSADTQYF
DNA: TGTGCCAGTAGTCGGACAGGGGGCTCCGCAGATACGCAGTATTTT

D: NA
V: TRBV6-5
J: TRBJ2-5
size: once
CDR3: CASSHRQVWETQYF
DNA: TGTGCCAGCAGTCACAGACAGGTTTGGGAGACCCAGTACTTC

D: NA
V: TRBV28
J: TRBJ1-2
size: NA
CDR3: CASSTEEGGKGYTF
DNA: TGTGCCAGCAGTACAGAGGAGGGAGGAAAGGGCTACACCTTC

D: TRBD1
V: TRBV5-4
J: TRBJ1-2
size: NA
CDR3: CASSLESRGRAYGYTF
DNA: TGTGCCAGCAGCTTGGAGTCCAGGGGGCGAGCCTATGGCTACACCTTC

D: TRBD1
V: TRBV6-6
J: TRBJ1-2
size: NA
CDR3: CASSPDRGKGYTF
DNA: TGTGCCAGCAGCCCCGACAGGGGGAAGGGCTACACCTTC

D: NA
V: TRBV5-5
J: TRBJ2-2
size: once
CDR3: CASNKYRGSNTGELFF
DNA: TGTGCCAGCAACAAATACCGGGGTTCGAACACCGGGGAGCTGTTTTTT

D: NA
V: TRBV5-1
J: TRBJ1-1
size: NA
CDR3: CASSQAGAPTEAFF
DNA: TGCGCCAGCAGCCAAGCAGGGGCGCCCACTGAAGCTTTCTTT

D: TRBD2
V: TRBV7-6
J: TRBJ2-1
size: NA
CDR3: CASSPAGGLTYNEQFF
DNA: TGTGCCAGCAGCCCGGCGGGGGGCCTGACCTACAATGAGCAGTTCTTC

D: TRBD2
V: TRBV6-6
J: TRBJ2-3
size: NA
CDR3: CASSFSGTDTQYF
DNA: TGTGCCAGCAGTTTTAGCGGGACAGATACGCAGTATTTT

D: NA
V: TRBV15
J: TRBJ1-6
size: NA
CDR3: CATGRLTGYSPLHF
DNA: TGTGCCACCGGTAGATTAACAGGGTATTCGCCCCTCCACTTT

D: TRBD1
V: TRBV3-1/TRBV3-2
J: TRBJ2-1
size: NA
CDR3: CASTTLVGQGYDNEQFF
DNA: TGTGCCAGCACCACCTTGGTGGGACAGGGATACGACAATGAGCAGTTCTTC

D: NA
V: TRBV6-5
J: TRBJ1-2
size: NA
CDR3: CASSYSSRVNGYTF
DNA: TGTGCCAGCAGTTACTCGAGCAGGGTGAACGGCTACACCTTC

D: TRBD2
V: TRBV27
J: TRBJ2-7
size: NA
CDR3: CASSLLAGDYEQYF
DNA: TGTGCCAGCAGTTTACTAGCGGGAGACTACGAGCAGTACTTC

D: TRBD1
V: TRBV24-1
J: TRBJ1-2
size: NA
CDR3: CATSETGGHGYTF
DNA: TGTGCCACCAGTGAGACAGGGGGGCATGGCTACACCTTC

D: TRBD1
V: TRBV5-1
J: TRBJ2-3
size: NA
CDR3: CASSFGQGADTQYF
DNA: TGCGCCAGCAGCTTTGGACAGGGGGCAGATACGCAGTATTTT

D: NA
V: TRBV2
J: TRBJ2-6
size: NA
CDR3: CASTSGVRVSGANVLTF
DNA: TGTGCCAGCACCTCCGGGGTTAGAGTCTCTGGGGCCAACGTCCTGACTTTC

D: TRBD1
V: TRBV5-1
J: TRBJ2-7
size: NA
CDR3: CASTPPQGLGQGAPSYEQYF
DNA: TGCGCCAGCACACCCCCACAGGGCCTGGGACAGGGGGCCCCTTCCTACGAGCAGTACTTC

D: NA
V: TRBV15
J: TRBJ2-2
size: once
CDR3: CATSGKAKGLGTGELFF
DNA: TGTGCCACCAGCGGGAAGGCTAAGGGGTTGGGCACCGGGGAGCTGTTTTTT

D: TRBD2
V: TRBV5-3
J: TRBJ2-3
size: NA
CDR3: CARSSGLAGAWTQYF
DNA: TGTGCCAGAAGCTCAGGACTAGCGGGGGCGTGGACGCAGTATTTT

D: TRBD2
V: TRBV19
J: TRBJ2-7
size: NA
CDR3: CASSILAGPSYEQYF
DNA: TGTGCCAGTAGTATTCTAGCGGGTCCCTCCTACGAGCAGTACTTC

D: NA
V: TRBV6-5
J: TRBJ1-2
size: NA
CDR3: CATKIGGAYGYTF
DNA: TGTGCCACCAAGATCGGAGGAGCCTATGGCTACACCTTC

D: NA
V: TRBV18
J: TRBJ1-2
size: NA
CDR3: CASSPAGSNYGYTF
DNA: TGTGCCAGCTCACCCGCAGGGTCAAACTATGGCTACACCTTC

D: TRBD1
V: TRBV5-6
J: TRBJ2-7
size: NA
CDR3: CASSLKSFGTDGEQYF
DNA: TGTGCCAGCAGCCTGAAGTCCTTTGGGACAGATGGGGAGCAGTACTTC

D: NA
V: TRBV5-6
J: TRBJ2-7
size: NA
CDR3: CASSLATPYEQYF
DNA: TGTGCCAGCAGCTTAGCTACTCCTTACGAGCAGTACTTC

D: TRBD2
V: TRBV3-1/TRBV3-2
J: TRBJ2-7
size: NA
CDR3: CASSQALAGASSYEQYF
DNA: TGTGCCAGCAGCCAAGCCCTAGCGGGGGCTAGCTCCTACGAGCAGTACTTC

D: NA
V: TRBV11-2
J: TRBJ1-1
size: NA
CDR3: CASSFGQAFSNTEAFF
DNA: TGTGCCAGCAGCTTTGGTCAGGCATTTTCGAACACTGAAGCTTTCTTT

D: TRBD2
V: TRBV30
J: TRBJ2-7
size: many
CDR3: CAWRGVPRPGLAGVFEGYEQYF
DNA: TGTGCCTGGAGGGGGGTCCCTCGACCGGGACTAGCGGGAGTCTTCGAGGGATACGAGCAGTACTTC

D: NA
V: TRBV7-8
J: TRBJ2-3
size: NA
CDR3: CASSTRTVSTDTQYF
DNA: TGTGCCAGCAGCACCCGGACAGTTAGCACAGATACGCAGTATTTT

D: NA
V: TRBV12-1
J: TRBJ1-6
size: NA
CDR3: CASVISPLHF
DNA: TGTGCCAGCGTAATTTCACCCCTCCACTTT

D: NA
V: TRBV11-1
J: TRBJ1-1
size: NA
CDR3: CASSLRGHTEAFF
DNA: TGTGCCAGCAGCTTAAGAGGGCACACTGAAGCTTTCTTT

D: NA
V: TRBV15
J: TRBJ2-2
size: NA
CDR3: CATSRGPGELFF
DNA: TGTGCCACCAGCAGAGGGCCCGGGGAGCTGTTTTTT

D: TRBD1
V: TRBV13
J: TRBJ1-1
size: NA
CDR3: CASSPRQGNTEAFF
DNA: TGTGCCAGCAGCCCACGACAGGGAAACACTGAAGCTTTCTTT

D: TRBD2
V: TRBV10-3
J: TRBJ2-1
size: NA
CDR3: CAIGLAENNEQFF
DNA: TGTGCCATCGGACTAGCGGAGAACAATGAGCAGTTCTTC

D: NA
V: TRBV1
J: TRBJ2-3
size: NA
CDR3: CTSSLSYLNSGDTQYF
DNA: TGCACCAGCAGCCTTTCCTACTTGAATTCGGGTGATACGCAGTATTTT

D: NA
V: TRBV28
J: TRBJ1-4
size: NA
CDR3: CASRLQGFEKLFF
DNA: TGTGCCAGCAGGCTACAGGGATTTGAAAAACTGTTTTTT

D: TRBD2
V: TRBV18
J: TRBJ2-3
size: once
CDR3: CASSRRAGGPDTQYF
DNA: TGTGCCAGCTCCCGCCGGGCGGGAGGGCCCGATACGCAGTATTTT